This entry is about one TCR beta chain. The data were taken from a study of blood T cell repertoires in COVID-19. Ages ranged from about 18 to 100 years, with residence in more than 20 US areas. Per the authors' pipeline: Reference gene primer amplification yielded estimated nucleated cell counts. Assay used: immunoSEQ multiplex PCR; TCRdb lists only in-frame clones, some missing. The D gene and trimming were derived from the DNA, and the V and J assignments and clone size from that table. The profile shows under 400,000 clones, just over 85% of them singletons. The CDR3 extends over 15 amino acids. Germline V gene sequence: CDR1 SGDLS, CDR2 YYNGEE. V shed 3 bases and J shed 1 base, with 13 bases lying between them.

The sample taken for sequencing was PBMCs or T cells enriched from blood (not recorded which). The TCR comes from a woman aged 40 to 50 with acute COVID-19. J is TRBJ1-2 and V is TRBV9; maybe TRBD1 (5 bases). The CDR3 protein is CASSAEKDNNYGYTF. The CDR3 nucleotides are TGTGCCAGCAGCGCCGAAAAGGACAATAACTATGGCTACACCTTC.